Below, 4 T cell receptor beta chains from the same sample are listed, as sequenced in a study of blood T cell repertoires in COVID-19. Only in-frame clones appear in the TCRdb table, and some are missing; sequencing was by immunoSEQ multiplex PCR. This table has about 160,000 clones, about 92% appearing once. The specimen was peripheral blood. The receptors derive from a woman aged 55 to 70 with COVID-19, enrolled during active disease.

V gene TRBV27 combines with J gene TRBJ1-1, with 8 bases lining up with TRBD1. The germline V gene encodes CDR1 MNHEY and CDR2 SMNVEV (reference sequence). The CDR3 runs 14 residues. With V trimmed by 5 bases and J by 4 bases, 6 bases remained unmatched. The CDR3 DNA reads as TGTGCCAGCAGTCGCCAGGGGGCATTCACTGAAGCTTTCTTT. Protein: CASSRQGAFTEAFF.

CDR3: CASSLDRGRGGGNSPLHF. CDR3 DNA: TGTGCCAGCAGCTTAGATCGGGGCAGGGGAGGGGGTAATTCACCCCTCCACTTT. The V gene is TRBV11-2, the J gene TRBJ1-6; perhaps TRBD1 as D (6 bases). CDR3 length: 18 amino acids. V lost 0 bases to trimming and J lost 6 bases, with 18 bases between them. CDR1 SGHAT and CDR2 FQNNGV come from the germline V gene.

This rearrangement joins TRBV19 to TRBJ2-3; 9 bases map to TRBD2. The ends lost 7 bases at V and 0 bases at J; junction bases unmatched: 8. Germline CDR1 is LNHDA and CDR2 is SQIVND (reference sequence). This CDR3 is 16 amino acids long. CDR3 protein: CASTPRLAGSTDTQYF. The CDR3 coding sequence is TGTGCCAGTACCCCCCGGCTAGCGGGAAGCACAGATACGCAGTATTTT.

V usage is TRBV19 and J usage is TRBJ1-3, with D unclear. The germline gives CDR1 LNHDA, CDR2 SQIVND (reference sequence). The CDR3 runs to 14 residues. V lost 4 bases, J lost 0 bases, and 7 bases lay in between. CDR3 coding DNA: TGTGCCAGTAGTAGGAGACTCTCTGGAAACACCATATATTTT. Its protein is CASSRRLSGNTIYF.